This section outlines one T cell receptor beta chain sequence together with its context. Its antigen is not known. Genomic DNA (from each subset) was split evenly across several immunoSEQ plates. The protocol was immunoSEQ multiplex PCR, while the TCRdb copy is restricted to in-frame clones and leaves out a portion. The sample lists roughly 1.4 million clones, less than 99% occurring once. These data belong to a study of shared clonotypes between healthy human individuals. Study-level points and caveats: Relative to memory subsets, naive subsets generally showed larger estimated richness.

This TCR was recovered from a man aged 25 to 40 in good health. Sequencing used naive CD4+ T cells sorted from blood. The subset is: CD45RA+ positively selected.

CDR3 protein: CATQPGSKATGELFF. DNA for the CDR3: TGTGCAACCCAACCGGGCAGCAAGGCGACCGGGGAGCTGTTTTTT. The chain carries TRBV12-2 and TRBJ2-2. TRBV12-2 is annotated as a pseudogene. This CDR3 spans 15 amino acids.